Listed here are 2 T cell receptor beta chains from one sample, sequenced in a study of post-analysis software for immune sequencing data. Overall study findings and caveats: Patients had higher frequencies than controls of about 5 TRBV segments, including TRBV5-6, TRBV5-1 and TRBV20-1.

Their antigens remain unidentified. Unique molecular identifiers had been added to the TCR beta cDNA libraries. Via MiXCR, TCRdb re-called the PCR reads, giving one row per CDR3 protein. The sample has hundreds of thousands of distinct CDR3 sequences, less than 35% seen once; the top ten hold more than 0.45%. The sequenced sample consisted of blood. The origin of the receptors is a girl between 10 and 17 years old with multiple sclerosis.

The table lists this clonotype with a few counts. The chain is built from TRBV20-1 and TRBJ2-3, with TRBD2 matching 7 bases. Germline trimming cut 7 bases from V and 0 bases from J; bases unmatched to any gene: 10. The CDR3 has 15 amino acids. CDR1 and CDR2 from the germline V gene are DFQATT and SNEGSKA (reference sequence). CDR3 sequence: CSVNDLADSTDTQYF. In DNA form, the CDR3 reads TGCAGTGTTAACGACCTAGCGGATAGCACAGATACGCAGTATTTT.

This chain connects TRBV19 to TRBJ1-4; D remains unclear. Trimming took 3 bases from V and 3 from J, leaving 8 bases between them. CDR1 and CDR2 from the germline V gene are LNHDA and SQIVND (reference sequence). CDR3 length: 14 residues. The CDR3 reads CASSIQASNEKLFF. As DNA, the CDR3 is TGTGCCAGTAGTATCCAGGCCTCTAATGAAAAACTGTTTTTT.